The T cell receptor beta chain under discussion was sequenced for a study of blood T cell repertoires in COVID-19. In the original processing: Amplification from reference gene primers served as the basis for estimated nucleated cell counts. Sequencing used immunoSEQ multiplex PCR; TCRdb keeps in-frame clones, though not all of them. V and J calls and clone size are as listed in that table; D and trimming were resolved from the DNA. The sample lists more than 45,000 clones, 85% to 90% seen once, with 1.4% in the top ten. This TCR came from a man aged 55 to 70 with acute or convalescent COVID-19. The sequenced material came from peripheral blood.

The CDR3, as DNA: TGTGCCAGCAGCGACGGGACATGGAACACTGAAGCTTTCTTT. Encoded protein: CASSDGTWNTEAFF. The chain combines TRBV7-9 with TRBJ1-1, with D maybe TRBD1 (6 bases). The CDR3 has 14 residues. V dropped 5 bases and J dropped 1 base, with 11 bases sitting between them. Looked up from germline, CDR1 is SEHNR and CDR2 is FQNEAQ (reference sequence).